This passage covers 6 T cell receptor beta chains from one sample sequenced in a study of shared clonotypes between healthy human individuals. Clones were read by immunoSEQ multiplex PCR, and TCRdb kept only the in-frame ones, dropping some. The sample carries some 1.4 million clones, approximately 97% recorded once. Input material: naive CD4+ T cells sorted from blood. The sample's subset: CD45RA+ positively selected. These receptor sequences come from a man aged 25 to 40 in good health.

This chain joins TRBV7-2 and TRBJ2-5, with D uncertain. The CDR3 contains 16 residues. Trimming took 1 base from V and 0 from J, leaving 12 bases between them. CDR1 is SGHTA, CDR2 FQGNSA, per germline. CDR3 sequence (DNA): TGTGCCAGCAGCTTAGTGGCGACAAAGTACCAAGAGACCCAGTACTTC. Amino acid sequence: CASSLVATKYQETQYF.

Only one count was recorded for this clone. CDR3 region: CASWGVTDTQYF. In DNA, the CDR3 is TGTGCCAGCTGGGGGGTCACAGATACGCAGTATTTT. The chain carries TRBV6-5 and TRBJ2-3; maybe TRBD2 (6 bases). From germline, CDR1 is MNHEY and CDR2 SVGAGI. The CDR3 sequence is 12 residues long. V was pared by 8 bases and J by 2 bases, with 8 bases between.

This chain joins TRBV27 and TRBJ2-1, with 7 nucleotides matching TRBD2. There are 16 residues in the CDR3. Germline CDR1 reads MNHEY; CDR2 reads SMNVEV (reference sequence). Trimming removed 2 bases from V and 5 bases from J; junction bases left unmatched: 9. CDR3 sequence reads: CASSLLSLAEHNEQFF. DNA of the CDR3: TGTGCCAGCAGTTTACTTTCCCTAGCGGAGCACAATGAGCAGTTCTTC.

This clone has just one count. V is TRBV5-1 and J is TRBJ2-5; 7 bases line up with TRBD1. This CDR3 has 14 amino acids. Germline V gene lookup returns CDR1 SGHRS and CDR2 YFSETQ. The V and J ends lost 4 bases and 5 bases, in that order; junction bases with no gene match: 8. The CDR3 loop reads CASSTSTGWETQYF. DNA of the CDR3: TGCGCCAGCAGCACCTCGACAGGGTGGGAGACCCAGTACTTC.

The chain recombines TRBV11-1 with TRBJ1-1; D is ambiguous. The CDR3 is 12 residues long. V lost 5 bases to trimming and J lost 3 bases, with 7 bases between them. The germline V gene encodes CDR1 SGHAT and CDR2 FQDESV (reference sequence). CDR3 loop: CASSQTYTEAFF. CDR3 nucleotide sequence: TGTGCCAGCAGCCAGACCTACACTGAAGCTTTCTTT.

The J gene is TRBJ1-1, the V gene TRBV7-9, with 7 bases matching TRBD1. V lost 3 bases to trimming and J lost 4 bases; unmatched junction nucleotides: 8. From germline, CDR1 is SEHNR and CDR2 FQNEAQ (reference sequence). The CDR3 covers 15 residues. Here the CDR3 DNA reads TGTGCCAGCAGCTTGGGGGACAGTTCCTCCACTGAAGCTTTCTTT. Its protein product is CASSLGDSSSTEAFF.